This TCR beta chain appears in the sequencing data of a study of blood T cells in healthy people across ages. Study results and caveats: Total diversity from one million sequenced T cells was likely underestimated. Age showed a roughly linear inverse relationship with TCR beta diversity per million T cells.

Looked up from germline, CDR1 is DFQATT and CDR2 is SNEGSKA (reference sequence). Unmatched junction bases numbered 3, after V lost 1 base and J lost 6 bases. The CDR3 spans 13 residues. Note on this clonotype: Its antigen is unknown.

Primed by a sample-barcoded 5' primer and a J-beta primer mix, a second PCR proceeded for about 7 to 11 cycles. Via MiXCR, TCRdb re-called the 5' RACE reads, giving one row per CDR3 protein. The table includes over 550,000 distinct CDR3 sequences, approximately 30% detected once. Sequencing input: blood. The sequence was obtained from a woman older than 75 in good health. V usage is TRBV20-1 and J usage is TRBJ1-5, with TRBD1 matching over 7 bases. The CDR3 region is CSARGDRVQPQHF. The CDR3 region has the DNA TGCAGTGCTAGAGGAGACAGGGTTCAGCCCCAGCATTTT.